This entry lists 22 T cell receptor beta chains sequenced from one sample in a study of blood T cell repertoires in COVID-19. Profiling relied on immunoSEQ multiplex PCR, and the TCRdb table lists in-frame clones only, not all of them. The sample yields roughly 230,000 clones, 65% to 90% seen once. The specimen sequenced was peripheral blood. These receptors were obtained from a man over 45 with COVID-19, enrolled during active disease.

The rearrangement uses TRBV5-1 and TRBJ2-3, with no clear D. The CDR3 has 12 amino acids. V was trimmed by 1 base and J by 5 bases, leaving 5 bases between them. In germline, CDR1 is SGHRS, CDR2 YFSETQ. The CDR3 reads CASSLSGDTQYF. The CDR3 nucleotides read TGCGCCAGCAGCTTGTCCGGAGATACGCAGTATTTT.

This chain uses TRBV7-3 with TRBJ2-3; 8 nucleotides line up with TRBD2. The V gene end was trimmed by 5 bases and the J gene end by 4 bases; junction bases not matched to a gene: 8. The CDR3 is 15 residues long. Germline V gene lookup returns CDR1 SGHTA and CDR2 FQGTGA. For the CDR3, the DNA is TGTGCCAGCAGCAGAACGGGGGGGCTGGCAGATACGCAGTATTTT. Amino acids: CASSRTGGLADTQYF.

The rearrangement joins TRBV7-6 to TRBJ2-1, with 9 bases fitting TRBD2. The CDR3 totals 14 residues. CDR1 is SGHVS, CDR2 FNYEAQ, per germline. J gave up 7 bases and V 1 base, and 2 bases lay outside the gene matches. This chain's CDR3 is CASSLVAGDNEQFF. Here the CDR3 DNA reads TGTGCCAGCAGCTTAGTAGCGGGGGATAATGAGCAGTTCTTC.

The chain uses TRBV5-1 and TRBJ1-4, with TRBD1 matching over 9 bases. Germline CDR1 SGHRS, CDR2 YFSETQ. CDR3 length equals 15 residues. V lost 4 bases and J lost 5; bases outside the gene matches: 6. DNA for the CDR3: TGCGCCAGCAGCGTAGCCGGGACAGGGAATGAAAAACTGTTTTTT. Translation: CASSVAGTGNEKLFF.

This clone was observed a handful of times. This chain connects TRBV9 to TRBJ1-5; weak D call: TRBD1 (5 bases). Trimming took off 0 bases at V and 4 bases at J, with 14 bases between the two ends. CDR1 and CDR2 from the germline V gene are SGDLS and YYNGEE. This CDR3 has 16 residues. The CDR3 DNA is TGTGCCAGCAGCGTAGATGGGGACTATGGTAATCAGCCCCAGCATTTT. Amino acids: CASSVDGDYGNQPQHF.

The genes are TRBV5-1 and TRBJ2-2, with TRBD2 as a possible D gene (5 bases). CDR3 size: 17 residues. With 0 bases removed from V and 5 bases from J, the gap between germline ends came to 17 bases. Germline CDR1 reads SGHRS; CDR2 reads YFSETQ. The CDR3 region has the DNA TGCGCCAGCAGCTTGGGTATTGTGTGGCCGGGGACCGGGGAGCTGTTTTTT. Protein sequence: CASSLGIVWPGTGELFF.

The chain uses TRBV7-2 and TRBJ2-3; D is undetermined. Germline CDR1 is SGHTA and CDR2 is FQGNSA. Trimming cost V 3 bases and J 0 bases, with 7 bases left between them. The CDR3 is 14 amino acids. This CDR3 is CASSFQASTDTQYF. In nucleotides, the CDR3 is TGTGCCAGCAGCTTCCAGGCAAGCACAGATACGCAGTATTTT.

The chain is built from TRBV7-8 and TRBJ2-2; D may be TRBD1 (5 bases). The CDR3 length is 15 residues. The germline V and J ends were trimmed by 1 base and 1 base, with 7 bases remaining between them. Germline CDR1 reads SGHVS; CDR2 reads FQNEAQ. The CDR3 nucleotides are TGTGCCAGCAGCTTAGTTCAGGGGAACACCGGGGAGCTGTTTTTT. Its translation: CASSLVQGNTGELFF. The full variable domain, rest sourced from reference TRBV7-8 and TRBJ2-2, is GAGVSQSPRYKVAKRGQDVALRCDPISGHVSLFWYQQALGQGPEFLTYFQNEAQLDKSGLPSDRFFAERPEGSVSTLKIQRTQQEDSAVYLCASSLVQGNTGELFFGEGSRLTVL.

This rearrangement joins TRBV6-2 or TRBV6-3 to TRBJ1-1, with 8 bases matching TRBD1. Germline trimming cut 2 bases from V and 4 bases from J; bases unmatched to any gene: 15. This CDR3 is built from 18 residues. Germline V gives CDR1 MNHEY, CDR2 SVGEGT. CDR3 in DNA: TGTGCCAGCAGTTACCTAACCTTCGGACAGGGAGGGAGCACTGAAGCTTTCTTT. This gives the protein CASSYLTFGQGGSTEAFF.

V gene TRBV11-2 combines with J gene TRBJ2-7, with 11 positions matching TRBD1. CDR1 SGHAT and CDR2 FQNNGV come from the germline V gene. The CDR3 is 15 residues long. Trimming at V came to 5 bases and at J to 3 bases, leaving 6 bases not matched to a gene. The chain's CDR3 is CASSQQGQGGYEQYF. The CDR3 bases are TGTGCCAGCAGCCAACAGGGACAGGGGGGCTACGAGCAGTACTTC. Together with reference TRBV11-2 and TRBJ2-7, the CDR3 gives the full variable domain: EAGVAQSPRYKIIEKRQSVAFWCNPISGHATLYWYQQILGQGPKLLIQFQNNGVVDDSQLPKDRFSAERLKGVDSTLKIQPAKLEDSAVYLCASSQQGQGGYEQYFGPGTRLTVT.

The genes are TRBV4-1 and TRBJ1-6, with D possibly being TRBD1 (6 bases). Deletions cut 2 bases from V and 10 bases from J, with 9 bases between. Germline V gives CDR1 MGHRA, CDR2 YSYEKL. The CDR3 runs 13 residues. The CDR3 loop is CASSQQGNSPLHF. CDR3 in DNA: TGCGCCAGCAGCCAACAGGGGAACTCACCCCTCCACTTT.

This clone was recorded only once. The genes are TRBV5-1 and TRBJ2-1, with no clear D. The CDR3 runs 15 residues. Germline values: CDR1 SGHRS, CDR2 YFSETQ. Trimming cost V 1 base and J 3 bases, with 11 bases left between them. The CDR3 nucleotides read TGCGCCAGCAGCTTGACACAGACGATCTACAATGAGCAGTTCTTC. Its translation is CASSLTQTIYNEQFF.

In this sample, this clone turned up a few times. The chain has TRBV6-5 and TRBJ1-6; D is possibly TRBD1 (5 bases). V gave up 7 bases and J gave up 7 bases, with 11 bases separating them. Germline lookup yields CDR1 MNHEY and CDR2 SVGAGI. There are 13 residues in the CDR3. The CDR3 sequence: CASKETANSPLHF. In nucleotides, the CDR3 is TGTGCCAGCAAAGAGACAGCGAATTCACCCCTCCACTTT.

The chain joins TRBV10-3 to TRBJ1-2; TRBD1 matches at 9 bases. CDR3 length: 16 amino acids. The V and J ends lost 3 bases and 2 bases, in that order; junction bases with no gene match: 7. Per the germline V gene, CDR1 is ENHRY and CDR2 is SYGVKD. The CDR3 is CAISDTGGLSNYGYTF. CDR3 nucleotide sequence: TGTGCCATCAGTGATACAGGGGGCCTTAGCAACTATGGCTACACCTTC.

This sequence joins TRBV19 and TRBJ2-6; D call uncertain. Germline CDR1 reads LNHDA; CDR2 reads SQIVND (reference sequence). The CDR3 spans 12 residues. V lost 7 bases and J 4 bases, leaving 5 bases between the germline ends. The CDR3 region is CASTFGANVLTF. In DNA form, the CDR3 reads TGTGCCAGTACGTTCGGGGCCAACGTCCTGACTTTC.

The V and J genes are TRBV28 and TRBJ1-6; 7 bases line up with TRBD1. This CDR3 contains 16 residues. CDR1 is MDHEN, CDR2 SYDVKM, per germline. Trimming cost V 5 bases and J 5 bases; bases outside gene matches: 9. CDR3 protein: CASSPGGFLDNSPLHF. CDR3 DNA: TGTGCCAGCAGTCCAGGGGGGTTTTTAGATAATTCACCCCTCCACTTT.

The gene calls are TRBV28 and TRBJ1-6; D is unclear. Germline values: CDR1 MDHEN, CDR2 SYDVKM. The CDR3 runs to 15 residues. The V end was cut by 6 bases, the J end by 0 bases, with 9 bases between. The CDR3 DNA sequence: TGTGCCAGCAGCCGCAAGAGCTCCTATAATTCACCCCTCCACTTT. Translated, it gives CASSRKSSYNSPLHF.

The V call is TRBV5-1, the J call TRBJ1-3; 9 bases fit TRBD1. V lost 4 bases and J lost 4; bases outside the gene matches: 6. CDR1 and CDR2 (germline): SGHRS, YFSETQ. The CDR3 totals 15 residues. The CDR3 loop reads CASSRGTGLGNTIYF. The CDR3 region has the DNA TGCGCCAGCAGCCGGGGGACAGGGCTGGGAAACACCATATATTTT.

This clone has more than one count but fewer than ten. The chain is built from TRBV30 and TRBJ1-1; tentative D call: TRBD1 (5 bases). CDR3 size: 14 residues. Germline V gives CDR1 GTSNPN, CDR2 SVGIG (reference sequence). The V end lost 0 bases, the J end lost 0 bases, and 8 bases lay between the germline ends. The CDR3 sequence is CAWSVRQMNTEAFF. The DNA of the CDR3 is TGTGCCTGGAGTGTCCGACAGATGAACACTGAAGCTTTCTTT.

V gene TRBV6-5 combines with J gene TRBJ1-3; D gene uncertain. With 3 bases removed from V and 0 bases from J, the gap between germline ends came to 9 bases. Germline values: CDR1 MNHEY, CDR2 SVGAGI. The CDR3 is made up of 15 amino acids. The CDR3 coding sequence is TGTGCCAGCAGTTATGAGGCGTCCTCTGGAAACACCATATATTTT. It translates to CASSYEASSGNTIYF.

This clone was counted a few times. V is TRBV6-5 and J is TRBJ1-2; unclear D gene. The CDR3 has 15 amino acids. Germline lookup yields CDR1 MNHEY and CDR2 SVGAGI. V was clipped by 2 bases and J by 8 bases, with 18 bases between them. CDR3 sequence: CASSYGGSGYGGYTF. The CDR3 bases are TGTGCCAGCAGTTACGGCGGCAGCGGGTACGGAGGCTACACCTTC.

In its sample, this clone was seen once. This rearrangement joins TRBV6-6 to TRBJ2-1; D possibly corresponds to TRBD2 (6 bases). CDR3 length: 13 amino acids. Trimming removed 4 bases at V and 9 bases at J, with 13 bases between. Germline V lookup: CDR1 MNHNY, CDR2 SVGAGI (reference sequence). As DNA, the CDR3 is TGTGCCAGCAGTTCAACGACTAGTGGTGAGCAGTTCTTC. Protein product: CASSSTTSGEQFF.